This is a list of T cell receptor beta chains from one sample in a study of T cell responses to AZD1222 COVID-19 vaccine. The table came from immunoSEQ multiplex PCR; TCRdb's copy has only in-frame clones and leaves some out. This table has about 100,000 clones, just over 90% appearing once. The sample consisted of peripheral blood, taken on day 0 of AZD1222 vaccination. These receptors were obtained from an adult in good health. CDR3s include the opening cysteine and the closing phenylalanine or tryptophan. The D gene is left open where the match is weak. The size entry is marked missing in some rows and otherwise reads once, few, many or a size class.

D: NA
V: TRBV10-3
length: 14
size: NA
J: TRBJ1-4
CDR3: CAISEGNSGEKLFF
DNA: TGTGCCATCAGTGAAGGTAACAGCGGTGAAAAACTGTTTTTT

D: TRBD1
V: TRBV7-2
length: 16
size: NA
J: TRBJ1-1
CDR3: CASSLWGTGVGTEAFF
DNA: TGTGCCAGCAGCTTATGGGGAACAGGGGTCGGCACTGAAGCTTTCTTT

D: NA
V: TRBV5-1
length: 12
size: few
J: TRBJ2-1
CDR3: CASSLNYNEQFF
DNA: TGCGCCAGCAGCTTGAATTACAATGAGCAGTTCTTC

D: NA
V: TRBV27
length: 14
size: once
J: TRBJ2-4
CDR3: CATVGALAKNIQYF
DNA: TGTGCCACCGTAGGGGCGCTAGCCAAAAACATTCAGTACTTC

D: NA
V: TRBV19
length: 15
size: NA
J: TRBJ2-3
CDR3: CASSPQSLSTDTQYF
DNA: TGTGCCAGTAGTCCACAATCACTTAGCACAGATACGCAGTATTTT

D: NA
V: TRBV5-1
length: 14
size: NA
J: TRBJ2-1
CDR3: CATKRDNSYNEQFF
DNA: TGCGCCACCAAGAGGGACAACTCCTACAATGAGCAGTTCTTC

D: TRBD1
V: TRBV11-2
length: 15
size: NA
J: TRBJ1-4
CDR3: CASSFGTGMGEKLFF
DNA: TGTGCCAGCAGCTTTGGGACAGGGATGGGGGAAAAACTGTTTTTT

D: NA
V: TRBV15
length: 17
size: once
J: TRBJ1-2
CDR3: CATSRDRGTLPNYGYTF
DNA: TGTGCCACCAGCAGAGATCGGGGCACCTTACCTAACTATGGCTACACCTTC

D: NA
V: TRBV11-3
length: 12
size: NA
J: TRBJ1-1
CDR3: CASSSDNTEAFF
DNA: TGTGCCAGCAGCTCGGACAACACTGAAGCTTTCTTT

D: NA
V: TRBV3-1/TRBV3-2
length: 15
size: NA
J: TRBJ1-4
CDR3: CASSQDPGVREKLFF
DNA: TGTGCCAGCAGCCAAGATCCGGGCGTCCGTGAAAAACTGTTTTTT

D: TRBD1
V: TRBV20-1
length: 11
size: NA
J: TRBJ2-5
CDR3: CSVSDRETQYF
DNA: TGCAGTGTTTCGGACAGGGAGACCCAGTACTTC

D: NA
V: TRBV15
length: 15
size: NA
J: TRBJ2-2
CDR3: CATSRGFEFTGELFF
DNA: TGTGCCACCAGCAGAGGATTTGAGTTCACCGGGGAGCTGTTTTTT

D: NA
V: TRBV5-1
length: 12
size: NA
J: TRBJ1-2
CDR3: CASSLEDGGYTF
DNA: TGCGCCAGCAGCTTGGAGGACGGGGGCTACACCTTC

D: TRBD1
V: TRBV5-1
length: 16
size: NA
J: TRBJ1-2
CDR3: CASSLGTGQRMSGYTF
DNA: TGCGCCAGCAGCTTGGGGACAGGGCAGAGGATGAGTGGCTACACCTTC

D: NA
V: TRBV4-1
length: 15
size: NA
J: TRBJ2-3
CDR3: CASSQLPGGTDTQYF
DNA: TGCGCCAGCAGCCAACTCCCCGGGGGCACAGATACGCAGTATTTT

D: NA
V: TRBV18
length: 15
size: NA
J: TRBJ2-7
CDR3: CASSPREGIAYEQYF
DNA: TGTGCCAGCTCACCACGTGAGGGGATAGCCTACGAGCAGTACTTC

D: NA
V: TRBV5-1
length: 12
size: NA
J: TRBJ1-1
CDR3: CASRLDVAEAFF
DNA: TGCGCCAGCCGCCTGGACGTAGCTGAAGCTTTCTTT

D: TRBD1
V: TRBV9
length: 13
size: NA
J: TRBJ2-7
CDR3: CASSEGQGYEQYF
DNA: TGTGCCAGCAGCGAGGGACAGGGCTACGAGCAGTACTTC

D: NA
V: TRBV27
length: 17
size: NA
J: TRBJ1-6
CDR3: CASNPLAGSEFNSPLHF
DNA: TGTGCCAGTAACCCCCTAGCGGGATCAGAGTTTAATTCACCCCTCCACTTT

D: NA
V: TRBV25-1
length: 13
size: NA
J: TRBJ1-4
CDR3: CASSEFGGDRLFF
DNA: TGTGCCAGCAGTGAATTTGGGGGAGATAGACTGTTTTTT

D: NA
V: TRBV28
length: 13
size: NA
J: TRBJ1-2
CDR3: CASSPPGLYGYTF
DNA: TGTGCCAGCAGCCCACCGGGGTTGTACGGCTACACCTTC

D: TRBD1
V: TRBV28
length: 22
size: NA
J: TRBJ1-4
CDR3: CASSFPVGDRAPLSATNEKLFF
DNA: TGTGCCAGCAGTTTTCCGGTGGGGGACAGGGCTCCACTTTCCGCAACTAATGAAAAACTGTTTTTT

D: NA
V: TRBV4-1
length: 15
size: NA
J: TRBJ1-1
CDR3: CASSQVDGMNTEAFF
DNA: TGCGCCAGCAGCCAAGTTGACGGAATGAACACTGAAGCTTTCTTT

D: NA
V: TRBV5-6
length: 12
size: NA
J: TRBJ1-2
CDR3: CASSVDDYGYTF
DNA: TGTGCCAGCAGCGTGGACGACTATGGCTACACCTTC

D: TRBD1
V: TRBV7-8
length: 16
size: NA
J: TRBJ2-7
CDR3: CASSLGPGQRTYEQYF
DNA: TGTGCCAGCAGCTTAGGGCCGGGACAGAGAACCTACGAGCAGTACTTC

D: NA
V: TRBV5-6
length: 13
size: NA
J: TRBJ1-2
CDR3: CASSLAGTYGYTF
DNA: TGTGCCAGCAGCTTGGCCGGGACCTATGGCTACACCTTC

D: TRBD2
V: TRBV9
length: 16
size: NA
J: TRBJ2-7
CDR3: CASSVGMGLADYEQYF
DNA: TGTGCCAGCAGCGTAGGTATGGGACTAGCAGACTACGAGCAGTACTTC

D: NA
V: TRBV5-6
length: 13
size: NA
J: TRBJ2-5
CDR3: CASSHRGVETQYF
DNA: TGTGCCAGCAGCCACAGAGGGGTAGAGACCCAGTACTTC

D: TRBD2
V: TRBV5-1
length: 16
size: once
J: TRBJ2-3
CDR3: CASSLGGGWSTDTQYF
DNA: TGCGCCAGCAGCTTGGGCGGGGGGTGGAGCACAGATACGCAGTATTTT

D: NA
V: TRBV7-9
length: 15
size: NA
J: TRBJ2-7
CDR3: CASSGRGFSLDEQYF
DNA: TGTGCCAGCAGCGGAAGGGGTTTTTCCCTGGACGAGCAGTACTTC

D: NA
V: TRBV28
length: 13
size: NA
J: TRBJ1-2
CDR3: CASSLAGDKGYTF
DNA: TGTGCCAGCAGTTTGGCCGGGGATAAGGGCTACACCTTC

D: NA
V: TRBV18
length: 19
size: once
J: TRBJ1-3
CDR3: CASSPSSSPITYSGNTIYF
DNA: TGTGCCAGCTCACCCTCGAGCTCACCAATCACCTACTCTGGAAACACCATATATTTT

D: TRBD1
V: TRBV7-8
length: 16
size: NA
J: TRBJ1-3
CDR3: CASSLGQGVAGNTIYF
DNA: TGTGCCAGCAGCTTAGGACAGGGAGTAGCGGGAAACACCATATATTTT

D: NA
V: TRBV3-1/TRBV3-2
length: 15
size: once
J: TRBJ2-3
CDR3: CASSHLSGSTDTQYF
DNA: TGTGCCAGCAGCCATTTGTCGGGGAGCACAGATACGCAGTATTTT

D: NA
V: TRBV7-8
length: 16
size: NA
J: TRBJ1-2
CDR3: CASSLGPPPRGYGYTF
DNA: TGTGCCAGCAGCTTAGGCCCCCCTCCTCGGGGCTATGGCTACACCTTC

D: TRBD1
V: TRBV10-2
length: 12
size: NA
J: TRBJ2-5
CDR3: CASARGPETQYF
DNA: TGCGCCAGCGCAAGGGGGCCAGAGACCCAGTACTTC

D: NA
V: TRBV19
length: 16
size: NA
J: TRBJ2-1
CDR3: CASSMRWDGSYNEQFF
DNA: TGTGCCAGTAGTATGAGATGGGACGGCTCCTACAATGAGCAGTTCTTC

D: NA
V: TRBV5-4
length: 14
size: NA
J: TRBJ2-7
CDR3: CASSWGAGGYEQYF
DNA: TGTGCCAGCAGCTGGGGGGCCGGGGGTTACGAGCAGTACTTC

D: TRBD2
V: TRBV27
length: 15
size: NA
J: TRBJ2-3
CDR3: CASSSGTSPFGTQYF
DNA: TGTGCCAGCAGCTCGGGGACTAGCCCCTTCGGTACGCAGTATTTT

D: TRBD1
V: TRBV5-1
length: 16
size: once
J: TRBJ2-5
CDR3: CASSLGGTGVGETQYF
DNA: TGCGCCAGCAGCTTGGGCGGGACAGGGGTTGGAGAGACCCAGTACTTC

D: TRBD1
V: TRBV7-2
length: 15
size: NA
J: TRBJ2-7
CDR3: CASSLEGTGGYEQYF
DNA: TGTGCCAGCAGCTTAGAGGGGACAGGGGGCTACGAGCAGTACTTC

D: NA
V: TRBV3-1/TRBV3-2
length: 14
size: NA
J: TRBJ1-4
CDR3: CATSPKGIDEKLFF
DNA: TGTGCCACCTCCCCGAAGGGGATCGATGAAAAACTGTTTTTT

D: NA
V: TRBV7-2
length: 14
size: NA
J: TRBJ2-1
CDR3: CASSLAGERDEQFF
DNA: TGTGCCAGCAGCTTAGCTGGGGAACGCGATGAGCAGTTCTTC

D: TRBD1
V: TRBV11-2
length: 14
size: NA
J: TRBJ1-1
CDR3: CASSPNRGNAEAFF
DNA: TGTGCCAGCAGCCCCAACAGGGGAAACGCTGAAGCTTTCTTT

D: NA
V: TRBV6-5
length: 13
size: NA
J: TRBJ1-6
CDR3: CASSQQPNSPLHF
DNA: TGTGCCAGCAGTCAACAGCCGAATTCACCCCTCCACTTT

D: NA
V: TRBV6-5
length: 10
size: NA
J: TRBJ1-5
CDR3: CASGNGPQHF
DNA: TGTGCCAGCGGGAACGGGCCCCAGCATTTT

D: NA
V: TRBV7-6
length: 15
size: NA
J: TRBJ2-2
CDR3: CASSSDGLWGGELFF
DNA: TGTGCCAGCAGCTCGGACGGGCTCTGGGGAGGGGAGCTGTTTTTT

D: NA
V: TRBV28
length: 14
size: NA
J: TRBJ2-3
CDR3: CASRLAVYTDTQYF
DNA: TGTGCCAGCAGACTAGCAGTATACACAGATACGCAGTATTTT

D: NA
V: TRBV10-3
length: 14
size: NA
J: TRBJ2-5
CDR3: CATGPGTGQETQYF
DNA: TGTGCCACCGGCCCTGGGACTGGCCAAGAGACCCAGTACTTC

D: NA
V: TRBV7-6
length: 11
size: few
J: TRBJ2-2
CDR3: CASSSVGELFF
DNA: TGTGCCAGCAGCTCAGTCGGGGAGCTGTTTTTT

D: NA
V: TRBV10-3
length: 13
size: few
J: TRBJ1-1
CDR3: CAISQGMNTEAFF
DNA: TGTGCCATCAGTCAGGGAATGAACACTGAAGCTTTCTTT

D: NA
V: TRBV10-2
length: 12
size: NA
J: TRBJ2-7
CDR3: CASRASTDAQYF
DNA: TGCGCCAGCAGAGCGAGTACGGATGCTCAGTACTTC

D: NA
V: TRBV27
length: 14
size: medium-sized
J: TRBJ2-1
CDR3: CASSESRAYNEQFF
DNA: TGTGCCAGCAGTGAGTCCAGGGCCTACAATGAGCAGTTCTTC

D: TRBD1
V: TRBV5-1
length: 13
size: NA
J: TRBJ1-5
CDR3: CASSLQGNQPQHF
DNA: TGCGCCAGCAGCCTACAGGGGAATCAGCCCCAGCATTTT

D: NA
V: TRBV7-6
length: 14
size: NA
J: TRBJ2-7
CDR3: CASSPNPDSYEQYF
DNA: TGTGCCAGCAGCCCAAACCCCGATTCCTACGAGCAGTACTTC